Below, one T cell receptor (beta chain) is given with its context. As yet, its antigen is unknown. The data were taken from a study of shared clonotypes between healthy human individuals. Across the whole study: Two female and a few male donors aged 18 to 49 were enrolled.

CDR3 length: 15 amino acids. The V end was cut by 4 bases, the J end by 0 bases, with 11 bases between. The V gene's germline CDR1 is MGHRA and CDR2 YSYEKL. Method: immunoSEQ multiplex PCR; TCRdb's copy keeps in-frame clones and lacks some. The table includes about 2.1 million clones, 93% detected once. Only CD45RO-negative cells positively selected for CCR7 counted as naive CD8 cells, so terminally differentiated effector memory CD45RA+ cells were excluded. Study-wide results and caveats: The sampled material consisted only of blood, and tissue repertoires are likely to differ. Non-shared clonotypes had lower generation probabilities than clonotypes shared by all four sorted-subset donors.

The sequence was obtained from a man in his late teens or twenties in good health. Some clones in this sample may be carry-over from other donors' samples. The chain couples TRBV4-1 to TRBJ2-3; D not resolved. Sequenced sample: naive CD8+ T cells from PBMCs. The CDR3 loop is CASSRRAASTDTQYF. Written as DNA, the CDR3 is TGCGCCAGCAGCCGAAGGGCGGCTAGCACAGATACGCAGTATTTT.